This T cell receptor beta chain was captured in a study of a mutant IDH1 vaccine in newly diagnosed glioma. The wider study: Scheduled for weeks 1, 3, 5, 7, 11, 15, 19 and 23, eight vaccinations were given to patients.

Regarding this clone: What it binds is unknown.

Some clones are missing from TCRdb's copy, which holds only in-frame ones; the method was immunoSEQ multiplex PCR. The sample lists approximately 26,000 clones, 65% to 80% occurring once. Study results and caveats: In about 93% of patients, immune responses induced by the vaccine occurred.

Sample time point: week 5, during vaccination. Vaccine doses each comprised 300 ug of mutant IDH1 20-mer peptide, with topical imiquimod. Astrocytomas found in donors were new, WHO grade 3 or 4, IDH1-mutant and ATRX-lost. This CDR3 is 14 amino acids long. CDR1 is MNHNY, CDR2 SVGAGI, per germline (reference sequence). Trimming left V 2 bases short and J 7 bases short, with 13 bases between. This sequence originates from a man aged 35-49 years with glioma. Some clones in this sample may be carry-over from other donors' samples. V is TRBV6-6 and J is TRBJ2-3; no reliable D call. This specimen consisted of PBMCs, obtained from a glioma patient whose treatment included an IDH1 peptide vaccine. CDR3 sequence (DNA): TGTGCCAGCAGTTACAGTCAGGATACGAATACGCAGTATTTT. Protein product: CASSYSQDTNTQYF.